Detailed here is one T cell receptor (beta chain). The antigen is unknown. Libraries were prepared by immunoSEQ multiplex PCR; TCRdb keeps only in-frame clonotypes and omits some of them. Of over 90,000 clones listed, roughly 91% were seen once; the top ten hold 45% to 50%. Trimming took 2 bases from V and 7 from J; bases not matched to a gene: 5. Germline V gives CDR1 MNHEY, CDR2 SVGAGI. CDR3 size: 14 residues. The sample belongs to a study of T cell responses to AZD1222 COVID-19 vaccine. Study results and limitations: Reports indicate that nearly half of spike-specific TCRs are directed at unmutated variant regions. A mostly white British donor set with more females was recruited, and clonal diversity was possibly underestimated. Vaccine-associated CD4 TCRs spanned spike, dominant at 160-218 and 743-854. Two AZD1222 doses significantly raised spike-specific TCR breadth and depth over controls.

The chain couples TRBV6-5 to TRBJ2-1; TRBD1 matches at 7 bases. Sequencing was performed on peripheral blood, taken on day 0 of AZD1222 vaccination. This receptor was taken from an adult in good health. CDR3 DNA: TGTGCCAGCAGTTACGACAGGGTTAGAAATGAGCAGTTCTTC. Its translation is CASSYDRVRNEQFF.